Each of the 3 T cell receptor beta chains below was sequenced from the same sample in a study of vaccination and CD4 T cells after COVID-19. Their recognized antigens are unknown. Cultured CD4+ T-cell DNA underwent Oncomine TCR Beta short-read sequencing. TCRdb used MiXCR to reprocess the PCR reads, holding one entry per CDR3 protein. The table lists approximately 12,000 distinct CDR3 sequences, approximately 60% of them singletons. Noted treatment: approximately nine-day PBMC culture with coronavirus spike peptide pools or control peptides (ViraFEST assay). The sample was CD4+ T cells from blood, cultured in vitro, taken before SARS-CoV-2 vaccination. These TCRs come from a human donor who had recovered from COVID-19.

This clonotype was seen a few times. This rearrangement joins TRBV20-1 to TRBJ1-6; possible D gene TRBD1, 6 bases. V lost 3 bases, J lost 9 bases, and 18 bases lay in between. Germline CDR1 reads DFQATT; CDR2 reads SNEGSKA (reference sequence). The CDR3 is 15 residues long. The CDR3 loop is CSASHRGRGSSPLHF. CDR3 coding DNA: TGCAGTGCTAGCCACAGAGGGAGGGGGAGTTCACCCCTCCACTTT.

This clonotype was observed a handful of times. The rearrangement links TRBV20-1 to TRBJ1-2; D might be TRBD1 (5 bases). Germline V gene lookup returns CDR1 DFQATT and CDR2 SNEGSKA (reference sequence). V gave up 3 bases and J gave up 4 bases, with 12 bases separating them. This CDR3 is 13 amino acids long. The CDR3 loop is CSASGRGTYGYTF. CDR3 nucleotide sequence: TGCAGTGCTAGCGGGCGGGGGACCTATGGCTACACCTTC.

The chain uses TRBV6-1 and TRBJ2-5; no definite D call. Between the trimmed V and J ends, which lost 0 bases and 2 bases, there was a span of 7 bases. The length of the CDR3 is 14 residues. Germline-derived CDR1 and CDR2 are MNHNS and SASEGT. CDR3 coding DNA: TGTGCCAGCAGTGAAGCGACAACGCAAGAGACCCAGTACTTC. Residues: CASSEATTQETQYF.